The rows below give T cell receptor beta chains drawn from one sample of a study of T cell responses to AZD1222 COVID-19 vaccine. The table came from immunoSEQ multiplex PCR; TCRdb's copy has only in-frame clones and leaves some out. Of some 140,000 clones in the sample, about 90% are singletons; the top ten hold 1.9%. Source: peripheral blood, taken on day 0 of AZD1222 vaccination. Every receptor here comes from an adult in good health. Each CDR3 is given with its conserved first and last residue. D genes are given only for firm matches. Size is stated for part of the rows, as once, few or many counts, or as a class when the clone is expanded.

clone size	J gene	D gene	V gene	CDR3 protein	CDR3 DNA
-	TRBJ1-5	-	TRBV10-3	CAISDTALWAGGNQPQHF	TGTGCCATCAGTGATACCGCCCTTTGGGCAGGGGGCAATCAGCCCCAGCATTTT
-	TRBJ1-6	TRBD1	TRBV18	CASSPPGQGASPLHF	TGTGCCAGCTCACCACCGGGACAGGGTGCTTCACCCCTCCACTTT
-	TRBJ2-1	TRBD2	TRBV28	CATASGSGNEQFF	TGTGCCACCGCTAGCGGGAGTGGCAATGAGCAGTTCTTC
-	TRBJ2-7	TRBD1	TRBV10-3	CANKPGTGQEQYF	TGTGCCAACAAGCCCGGGACAGGGCAGGAGCAGTACTTC
-	TRBJ2-7	-	TRBV2	CASTPSEVRGYEQYF	TGTGCCAGCACCCCTTCGGAGGTAAGGGGTTACGAGCAGTACTTC
-	TRBJ1-1	-	TRBV30	CAWKGTFKLNTEAFF	TGTGCCTGGAAAGGGACCTTTAAATTGAACACTGAAGCTTTCTTT
few	TRBJ1-5	-	TRBV28	CASSLRLGLYQPQHF	TGTGCCAGCAGTTTAAGGCTTGGCCTCTATCAGCCCCAGCATTTT
-	TRBJ1-2	TRBD1	TRBV5-1	CASSLEGSAGGNGYTF	TGCGCCAGCAGCTTGGAGGGCTCAGCAGGGGGCAATGGCTACACCTTC
-	TRBJ1-5	-	TRBV12-5	CASGSGPRSKNDQPQHF	TGTGCTAGTGGTTCGGGCCCCCGGAGTAAAAATGATCAGCCCCAGCATTTT
-	TRBJ2-7	-	TRBV6-5	CASSYAANYEQYF	TGTGCCAGCAGTTACGCAGCGAACTACGAGCAGTACTTC
-	TRBJ1-1	-	TRBV12-3/TRBV12-4	CASSEYMNTEAFF	TGTGCCAGCAGTGAATACATGAACACTGAAGCTTTCTTT
-	TRBJ1-3	-	TRBV10-3	CAISGSRTSGNTIYF	TGTGCCATCAGTGGATCCCGGACTTCTGGAAACACCATATATTTT
-	TRBJ2-1	-	TRBV4-1	CASSPRDNSYNEQFF	TGCGCCAGCAGCCCCCGGGACAACTCCTACAATGAGCAGTTCTTC
-	TRBJ2-1	-	TRBV27	CASKLRAGLNEQFF	TGTGCCAGCAAACTTAGGGCAGGGCTCAATGAGCAGTTCTTC
-	TRBJ1-4	-	TRBV15	CATSRPGAREKLFF	TGTGCCACCAGCAGACCCGGGGCGCGGGAAAAACTGTTTTTT
-	TRBJ2-6	-	TRBV25-1	CASSELRVSGANVLTF	TGTGCCAGCAGTGAACTAAGGGTCTCTGGGGCCAACGTCCTGACTTTC
-	TRBJ1-4	TRBD1	TRBV2	CASSQTGSTNEKLFF	TGTGCCAGCAGCCAGACAGGGTCAACTAATGAAAAACTGTTTTTT
-	TRBJ1-1	-	TRBV5-3	CARRRGRETEAFF	TGTGCCAGAAGGCGAGGGAGGGAAACTGAAGCTTTCTTT
once	TRBJ1-6	-	TRBV9	CASGRDPGGPPGLNNSPLHF	TGTGCCAGCGGTAGGGACCCGGGGGGGCCACCTGGGTTGAATAATTCACCCCTCCACTTT
-	TRBJ2-3	TRBD2	TRBV7-3	CASSETSGGSDTQYF	TGTGCCAGCAGCGAGACTAGCGGGGGGTCAGATACGCAGTATTTT
-	TRBJ1-2	-	TRBV19	CASSIRVGPHGYTF	TGTGCCAGTAGTATCAGGGTCGGTCCGCATGGCTACACCTTC
once	TRBJ2-5	-	TRBV14	CASSQPIRGGQETQYF	TGTGCCAGCAGCCAACCGATTAGGGGGGGACAAGAGACCCAGTACTTC
-	TRBJ2-4	-	TRBV2	CASSEGGLGKNIQYF	TGTGCCAGCAGTGAAGGGGGCTTGGGCAAAAACATTCAGTACTTC
-	TRBJ1-2	-	TRBV9	CASSVGGYQGYGYTF	TGTGCCAGCAGCGTAGGAGGGTATCAGGGCTATGGCTACACCTTC
-	TRBJ1-5	TRBD1	TRBV19	CASSTSSGGTVVWPQHF	TGTGCCAGTAGTACCTCTTCGGGCGGGACAGTAGTTTGGCCCCAGCATTTT
-	TRBJ2-1	-	TRBV10-1	CASSNSRDLGQFF	TGCGCCAGCAGCAATAGCAGGGATCTCGGGCAGTTCTTC
once	TRBJ1-1	-	TRBV29-1	CSVNRADTEAFF	TGCAGCGTCAACAGGGCGGACACTGAAGCTTTCTTT
-	TRBJ1-4	-	TRBV5-4	CASSLGDEKLFF	TGTGCCAGCAGCCTGGGGGATGAAAAACTGTTTTTT
-	TRBJ1-6	-	TRBV11-3	CASSLRQNSPLHF	TGTGCCAGCAGCTTAAGGCAGAATTCACCCCTCCACTTT
-	TRBJ2-7	-	TRBV18	CASSPSGTAVYEQYF	TGTGCCAGCTCACCAAGCGGGACAGCTGTCTACGAGCAGTACTTC
-	TRBJ1-2	-	TRBV6-1	CASSALGGSRDYGYTF	TGTGCCAGCAGTGCCTTAGGGGGAAGCAGGGACTATGGCTACACCTTC